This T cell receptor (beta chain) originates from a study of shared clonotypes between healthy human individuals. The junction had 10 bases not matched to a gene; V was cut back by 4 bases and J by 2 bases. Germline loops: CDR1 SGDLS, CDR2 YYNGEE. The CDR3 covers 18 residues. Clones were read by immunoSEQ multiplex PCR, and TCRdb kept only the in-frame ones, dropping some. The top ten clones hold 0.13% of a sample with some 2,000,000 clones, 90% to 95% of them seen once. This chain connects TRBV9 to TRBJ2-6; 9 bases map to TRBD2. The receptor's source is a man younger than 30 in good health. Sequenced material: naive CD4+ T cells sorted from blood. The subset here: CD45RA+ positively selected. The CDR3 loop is CASSLIAGVPTGANVLTF. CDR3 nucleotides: TGTGCCAGCAGCCTCATAGCGGGGGTACCCACTGGGGCCAACGTCCTGACTTTC.